Each of the 23 T cell receptor beta chains below was sequenced from the same sample in a study of cytomegalovirus exposure and HLA in healthy donors. The PCR contained 60 Vbeta and 13 Jbeta primers. Libraries were prepared by immunoSEQ multiplex PCR; TCRdb keeps only in-frame clonotypes and omits some of them. The table has under 300,000 clones, around 65% seen once. Sequences were obtained from PBMCs. These receptors were collected from a female donor in good health and CMV-seronegative.

The chain is built from TRBV19 and TRBJ2-2; D is possibly TRBD1 (6 bases). The V end lost 5 bases, the J end lost 4 bases, and 11 bases lay between the germline ends. Germline CDR1 and CDR2: LNHDA and SQIVND (reference sequence). The CDR3 totals 14 residues. The CDR3 nucleotides are TGTGCCAGTAGTCTACGGACAGTCACCGGGGAGCTGTTTTTT. Translated, it gives CASSLRTVTGELFF. The full variable domain, rest sourced from reference TRBV19 and TRBJ2-2, is DGGITQSPKYLFRKEGQNVTLSCEQNLNHDAMYWYRQDPGQGLRLIYYSQIVNDFQKGDIAEGYSVSREKKESFPLTVTSAQKNPTAFYLCASSLRTVTGELFFGEGSRLTVL.

Turning to this clone: Other DNA sequences within the sample encode an identical CDR3. This chain joins TRBV6-5 and TRBJ2-7; D perhaps matches TRBD1 (6 bases). Germline loops: CDR1 MNHEY, CDR2 SVGAGI. Between the trimmed V and J ends, which lost 6 bases and 6 bases, there was a span of 9 bases. The CDR3 is 11 residues long. Here the CDR3 DNA reads TGTGCCAGCAGCCAAGGGGGCGAGCAGTACTTC. Translated: CASSQGGEQYF.

This clone was picked up one time. Germline and junction disagree at one end, which may indicate a read error. CDR3 in DNA: TGTTCCAGTGCGGGCCTAGCCAAAAACATTCAGTACTTC. This sequence encodes CSSAGLAKNIQYF. The chain is built from TRBV7-9 and TRBJ2-4, with D possibly matching TRBD2 (5 bases). CDR1 and CDR2 (germline): SEHNR, FQNEAQ (reference sequence). The CDR3 extends over 13 amino acids.

The V gene is TRBV2, the J gene TRBJ2-1, with 9 bases that match TRBD2. Germline CDR1 and CDR2: SNHLY and FYNNEI. The CDR3 runs to 17 residues. J was trimmed by 4 bases and V by 1 base; bases with no gene match: 8. This CDR3 reads CASSEVIAGVSYNEQFF. The CDR3 DNA reads as TGTGCCAGCAGTGAAGTTATAGCGGGAGTATCGTACAATGAGCAGTTCTTC.

This clone occurred once. V is TRBV7-9 and J is TRBJ2-7; TRBD1 aligns across 7 bases. The CDR3 consists of 17 residues. With 5 bases clipped from V and 2 bases from J, the junction kept 15 bases outside the gene matches. Germline V CDR1 and CDR2: SEHNR, FQNEAQ (reference sequence). CDR3 sequence reads: CASSTIPNRDSPYEQYF. The CDR3 coding sequence is TGTGCCAGCAGCACCATTCCTAACCGGGACAGTCCCTACGAGCAGTACTTC.

This clone was counted between two and nine times. The J gene is TRBJ2-3, the V gene TRBV11-2; D might be TRBD1 (8 bases). This CDR3 region has 16 residues. Trimming removed 4 bases from V and 2 bases from J, with 16 bases in between. Germline CDR1 and CDR2: SGHAT and FQNNGV. In DNA form, the CDR3 reads TGTGCCAGCAGCTCCACAGGGGGGGCGGTCACAGATACGCAGTATTTT. Its translation: CASSSTGGAVTDTQYF.

This clone has a handful of counts. The chain is built from TRBV28 and TRBJ1-4; D unresolved. This CDR3 region has 12 residues. The V end lost 8 bases, the J end lost 5 bases, and 9 bases lay between the germline ends. Germline V gene lookup returns CDR1 MDHEN and CDR2 SYDVKM. The CDR3 is CASGGFNEKLFF. The CDR3 DNA follows: TGTGCCAGCGGAGGGTTCAATGAAAAACTGTTTTTT.

The chain recombines TRBV6-1 with TRBJ2-3; 10 bases are shared with TRBD2. The ends lost 0 bases at V and 3 bases at J; junction bases unmatched: 6. The germline CDR1 and CDR2 sequences are MNHNS and SASEGT. The CDR3 has 17 residues. CDR3 region: CASSEAFPSGRTDTQYF. DNA for the CDR3: TGTGCCAGCAGTGAAGCCTTCCCTAGCGGGAGAACAGATACGCAGTATTTT.

This clone was found a few times. CDR3 bases: TGTGCCAGCAGCCCGACTGTCACTAGCGGGAGCACCGGGGAGCTGTTTTTT. This gives the protein CASSPTVTSGSTGELFF. The J gene is TRBJ2-2, the V gene TRBV11-1; TRBD2 matches 11 bases. Germline loops: CDR1 SGHAT, CDR2 FQDESV (reference sequence). Trimming cost V 5 bases and J 4 bases; bases outside gene matches: 9. This CDR3 has 17 residues.

Comments on this clone: The same CDR3 is also encoded by other DNA sequences in this sample. V is TRBV9 and J is TRBJ2-7; 14 nucleotides agree with TRBD2. This CDR3 spans 15 amino acids. Germline V gene lookup returns CDR1 SGDLS and CDR2 YYNGEE. Trimming took 0 bases from V and 4 from J; bases not matched to a gene: 0. CDR3: CASSVGLAGGYEQYF. As DNA, the CDR3 is TGTGCCAGCAGCGTAGGACTAGCGGGAGGGTACGAGCAGTACTTC.

This rearrangement joins TRBV29-1 to TRBJ1-1; 8 nucleotides match TRBD1. This CDR3 region has 14 residues. J was trimmed by 5 bases and V by 5 bases; bases with no gene match: 10. CDR1 is SQVTM, CDR2 ANQGSEA, per germline. The DNA of the CDR3 is TGCAGCGTTTCCCGGACAGGGAGAAGAACTGAAGCTTTCTTT. Translation: CSVSRTGRRTEAFF.

The chain joins TRBV6-4 to TRBJ2-1, with 7 positions matching TRBD2. Germline-derived CDR1 and CDR2 are MRHNA and SNTAGT. The CDR3 is made up of 14 amino acids. V was clipped by 5 bases and J by 4 bases; unmatched bases: 5. CDR3 in amino acids: CASSPLAEYNEQFF. The CDR3 nucleotides are TGTGCCAGCAGTCCTCTAGCGGAGTACAATGAGCAGTTCTTC.

The chain joins TRBV27 to TRBJ2-7; 11 bases fit TRBD2. The V gene end was trimmed by 1 base and the J gene end by 4 bases; junction bases not matched to a gene: 6. The CDR3 spans 16 residues. Germline loops: CDR1 MNHEY, CDR2 SMNVEV (reference sequence). CDR3 in DNA: TGTGCCAGCAGTTTATTTTCTGGACTAGCGGGTTACGAGCAGTACTTC. Amino acid sequence: CASSLFSGLAGYEQYF.

J is TRBJ2-5 and V is TRBV4-1; no definite D call. The J call may be faulty, since TRBJ2-7 better matches the DNA end. This CDR3 is 16 amino acids long. Germline V lookup: CDR1 MGHRA, CDR2 YSYEKL. In DNA, the CDR3 is TGCGCCAGCAGCCAAGTTCTAGTCCCCGCGGTCTACGAGCAGTACTTC. Protein: CASSQVLVPAVYEQYF.

The chain couples TRBV6-6 to TRBJ2-1; 7 bases are shared with TRBD2. This CDR3 has 13 residues. Trimming took 5 bases from V and 5 from J; bases not matched to a gene: 3. CDR1 MNHNY and CDR2 SVGAGI come from the germline V gene (reference sequence). CDR3 in amino acids: CASSRDYNNEQFF. In DNA, the CDR3 is TGTGCCAGCAGTCGGGACTATAACAATGAGCAGTTCTTC.

This clone was observed a handful of times. This chain joins TRBV19 and TRBJ2-5; a possible D gene is TRBD2 (6 bases). The V gene lost 2 bases and the J gene lost 1 base, with 11 bases spanning the gap. The length of the CDR3 is 15 residues. Germline CDR1 and CDR2: LNHDA and SQIVND (reference sequence). This CDR3 is CASSIIVSGQETQYF. CDR3 nucleotide sequence: TGTGCCAGTAGTATAATCGTTAGCGGCCAAGAGACCCAGTACTTC.

This clone was counted only a few times. The chain carries TRBV7-9 and TRBJ2-7; unclear D gene. Germline V gene lookup returns CDR1 SEHNR and CDR2 FQNEAQ (reference sequence). V gave up 6 bases and J gave up 5 bases, with 8 bases separating them. The CDR3 loop spans 11 amino acids. The CDR3 nucleotides read TGTGCCAGCAGTCCGTCTAACGAGCAGTACTTC. This encodes CASSPSNEQYF.

The chain combines TRBV11-2 with TRBJ2-3; TRBD1 aligns across 7 bases. Trimming cost V 2 bases and J 4 bases; bases outside gene matches: 3. Germline V gene lookup returns CDR1 SGHAT and CDR2 FQNNGV. This CDR3 contains 14 residues. The CDR3 protein is CASSLNRGADTQYF. The CDR3 bases are TGTGCCAGCAGCTTAAACAGGGGCGCAGATACGCAGTATTTT.

The gene calls are TRBV7-8 and TRBJ1-2, with a tentative D call TRBD1 (6 bases). Deletions cut 1 base from V and 2 bases from J, with 14 bases between. CDR3 length equals 16 residues. Germline V lookup: CDR1 SGHVS, CDR2 FQNEAQ. The CDR3 loop is CASSLVGGVGNYGYTF. The CDR3 DNA follows: TGTGCCAGCAGCTTAGTAGGGGGAGTGGGGAACTATGGCTACACCTTC. Full variable domain (missing parts from reference TRBV7-8 and TRBJ1-2): GAGVSQSPRYKVAKRGQDVALRCDPISGHVSLFWYQQALGQGPEFLTYFQNEAQLDKSGLPSDRFFAERPEGSVSTLKIQRTQQEDSAVYLCASSLVGGVGNYGYTFGSGTRLTVV.

This chain links TRBV4-1 with TRBJ1-2; D not certain. Looked up from germline, CDR1 is MGHRA and CDR2 is YSYEKL. V was cut by 1 base and J by 2 bases, with 14 bases left in between. CDR3 size: 16 residues. The CDR3 is CASSQAPGDENYGYTF. Written as DNA, the CDR3 is TGCGCCAGCAGCCAAGCCCCCGGGGATGAGAACTATGGCTACACCTTC.

V and J are TRBV7-2 and TRBJ2-5; 13 nucleotides align to TRBD2. The V gene's germline CDR1 is SGHTA and CDR2 FQGNSA. This CDR3 comprises 15 residues. With 5 bases clipped from V and 4 bases from J, the junction kept 4 bases outside the gene matches. The CDR3 protein is CASSPGLAGAETQYF. The CDR3 nucleotides are TGTGCCAGCAGCCCCGGACTAGCGGGAGCAGAGACCCAGTACTTC.

The rearrangement links TRBV2 to TRBJ2-5; unclear D gene. The CDR3 spans 13 residues. Looked up from germline, CDR1 is SNHLY and CDR2 is FYNNEI. V lost 7 bases to trimming and J lost 2 bases, with 11 bases between them. Here the CDR3 reads CASTYRNQETQYF. The CDR3 region has the DNA TGTGCCAGCACTTACAGAAATCAAGAGACCCAGTACTTC.

V is TRBV4-2 and J is TRBJ2-3, with D possibly matching TRBD2 (6 bases). The germline CDR1 and CDR2 sequences are LGHNA and YNFKEQ. The CDR3 totals 16 residues. V gave up 1 base and J gave up 0 bases, with 11 bases separating them. The CDR3 coding sequence is TGTGCCAGCAGCCAAGTAACCGGGACTAGCACAGATACGCAGTATTTT. This gives the protein CASSQVTGTSTDTQYF.